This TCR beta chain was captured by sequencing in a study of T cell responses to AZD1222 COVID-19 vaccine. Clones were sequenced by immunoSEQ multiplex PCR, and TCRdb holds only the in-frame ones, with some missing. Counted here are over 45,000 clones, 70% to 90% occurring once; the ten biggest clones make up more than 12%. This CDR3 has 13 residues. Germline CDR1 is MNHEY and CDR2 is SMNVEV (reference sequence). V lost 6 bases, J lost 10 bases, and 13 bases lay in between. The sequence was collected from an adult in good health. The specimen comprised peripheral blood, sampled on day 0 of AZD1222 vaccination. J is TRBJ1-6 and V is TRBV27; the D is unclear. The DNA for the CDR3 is TGTGCCAGCAGCCAGGTAGCAGAATCACCCCTCCACTTT. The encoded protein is CASSQVAESPLHF.